This T cell receptor (beta chain) was identified during a study of blood T cells in healthy people across ages. The use of a sample-barcoded 5' primer and a J-beta primer mix characterized a second PCR of roughly 7 to 11 cycles. Via MiXCR, TCRdb re-called the 5' RACE reads, giving one row per CDR3 protein. The sample includes hundreds of thousands of distinct CDR3 sequences, roughly 45% seen only once; the top ten take more than 20%. This clonotype has a handful of counts. Total RNA, at least 5 micrograms per sample, was extracted from PBMCs. CDR1 is MGHRA, CDR2 YSYEKL, per germline. The CDR3 loop spans 15 amino acids. Trimming took 3 bases from V and 4 from J, leaving 15 bases between them.

The TCR originated in a woman in her fifties or sixties in good health. The sequenced sample consisted of blood. The chain combines TRBV4-1 with TRBJ2-5, with D possibly being TRBD2 (7 bases). CDR3: CASSHEGGGSETQYF. CDR3 DNA sequence: TGCGCCAGCAGCCATGAGGGGGGGGGTTCAGAGACCCAGTACTTC.